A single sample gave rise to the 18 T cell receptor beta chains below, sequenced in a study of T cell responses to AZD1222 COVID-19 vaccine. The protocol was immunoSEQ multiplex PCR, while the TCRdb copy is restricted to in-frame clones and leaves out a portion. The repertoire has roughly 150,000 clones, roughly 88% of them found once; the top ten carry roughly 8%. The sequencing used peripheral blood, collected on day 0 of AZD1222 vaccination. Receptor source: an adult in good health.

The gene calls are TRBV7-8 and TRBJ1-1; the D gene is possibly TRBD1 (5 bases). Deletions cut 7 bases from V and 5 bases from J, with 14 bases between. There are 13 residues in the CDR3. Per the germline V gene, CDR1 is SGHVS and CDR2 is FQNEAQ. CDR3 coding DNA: TGTGCCAGCACCCGCGGGGGTGAGACTGAAGCTTTCTTT. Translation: CASTRGGETEAFF. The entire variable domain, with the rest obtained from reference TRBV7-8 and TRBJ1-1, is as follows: GAGVSQSPRYKVAKRGQDVALRCDPISGHVSLFWYQQALGQGPEFLTYFQNEAQLDKSGLPSDRFFAERPEGSVSTLKIQRTQQEDSAVYLCASTRGGETEAFFGQGTRLTVV.

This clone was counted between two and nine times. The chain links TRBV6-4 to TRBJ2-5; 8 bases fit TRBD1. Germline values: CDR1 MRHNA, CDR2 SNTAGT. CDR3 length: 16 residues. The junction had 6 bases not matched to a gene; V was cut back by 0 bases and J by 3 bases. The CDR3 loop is CASSDSAWGQEETQYF. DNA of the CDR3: TGTGCCAGCAGTGACTCTGCTTGGGGACAGGAAGAGACCCAGTACTTC.

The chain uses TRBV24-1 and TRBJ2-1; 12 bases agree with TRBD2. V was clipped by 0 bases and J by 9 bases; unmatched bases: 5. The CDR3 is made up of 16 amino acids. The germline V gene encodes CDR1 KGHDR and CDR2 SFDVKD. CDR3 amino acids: CATSDLSLAGGVEQFF. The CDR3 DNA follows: TGTGCCACCAGTGATTTGAGTCTAGCGGGGGGGGTTGAGCAGTTCTTC.

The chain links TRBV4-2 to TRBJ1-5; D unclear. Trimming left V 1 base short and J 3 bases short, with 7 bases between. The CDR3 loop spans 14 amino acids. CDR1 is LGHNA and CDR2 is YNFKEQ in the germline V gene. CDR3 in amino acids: CASSQVDNNQPQHF. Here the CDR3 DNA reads TGTGCCAGCAGCCAAGTTGACAACAATCAGCCCCAGCATTTT.

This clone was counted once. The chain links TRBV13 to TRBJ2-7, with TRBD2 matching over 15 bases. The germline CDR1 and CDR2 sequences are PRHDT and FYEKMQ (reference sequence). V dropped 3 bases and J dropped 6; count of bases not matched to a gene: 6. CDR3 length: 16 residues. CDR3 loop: CASSFGTSGGYPEQYF. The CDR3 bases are TGTGCCAGCAGCTTTGGGACTAGCGGGGGGTATCCCGAGCAGTACTTC.

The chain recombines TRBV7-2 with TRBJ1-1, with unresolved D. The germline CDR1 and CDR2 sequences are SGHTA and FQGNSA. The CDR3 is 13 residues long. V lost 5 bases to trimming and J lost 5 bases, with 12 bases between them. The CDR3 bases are TGTGCCAGCAGCCCCCAGTCGGGGACTGAAGCTTTCTTT. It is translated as CASSPQSGTEAFF.

The CDR3 protein is CASSMFEYGYTF. CDR3 nucleotides: TGTGCCAGTAGTATGTTCGAGTATGGCTACACCTTC. The chain is built from TRBV19 and TRBJ1-2; no clear D. Germline V gives CDR1 LNHDA, CDR2 SQIVND (reference sequence). The CDR3 has 12 residues. The V end was cut by 3 bases, the J end by 5 bases, with 7 bases between.

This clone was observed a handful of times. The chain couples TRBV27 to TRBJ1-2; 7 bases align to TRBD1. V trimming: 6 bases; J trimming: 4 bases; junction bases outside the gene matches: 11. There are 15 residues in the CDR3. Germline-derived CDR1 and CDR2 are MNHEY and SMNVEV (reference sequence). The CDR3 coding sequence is TGTGCCAGCAGCTCTACAGGGGTCGTCGGCTATGGCTACACCTTC. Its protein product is CASSSTGVVGYGYTF.

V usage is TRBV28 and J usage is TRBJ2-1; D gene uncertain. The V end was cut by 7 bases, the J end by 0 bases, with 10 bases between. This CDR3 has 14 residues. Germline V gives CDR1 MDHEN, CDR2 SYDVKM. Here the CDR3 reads CASTPGFSYNEQFF. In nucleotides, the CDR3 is TGTGCCAGCACTCCAGGATTCTCCTACAATGAGCAGTTCTTC.

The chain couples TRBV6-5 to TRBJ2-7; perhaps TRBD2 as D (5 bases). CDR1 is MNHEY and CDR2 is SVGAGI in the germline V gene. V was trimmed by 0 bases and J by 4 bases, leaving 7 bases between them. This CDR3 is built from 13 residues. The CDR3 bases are TGTGCCAGCAGTTACTCGAGGGAGTACGAGCAGTACTTC. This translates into CASSYSREYEQYF.

Here the CDR3 DNA reads TGTGCCAGCGCTAGCGGGGCCTTTTTCACCCAGTACTTC. Amino acid sequence: CASASGAFFTQYF. The chain is built from TRBV6-5 and TRBJ2-5; 9 nucleotides agree with TRBD2. V was pared by 8 bases and J by 8 bases, with 9 bases of the junction left unmatched. The CDR3 is 13 residues long. Germline V gene lookup returns CDR1 MNHEY and CDR2 SVGAGI.

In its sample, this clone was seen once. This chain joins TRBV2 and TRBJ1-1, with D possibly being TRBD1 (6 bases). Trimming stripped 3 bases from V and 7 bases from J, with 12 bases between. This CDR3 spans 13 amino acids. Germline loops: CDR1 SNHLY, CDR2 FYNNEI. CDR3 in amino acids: CASSEGHLNEAFF. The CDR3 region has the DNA TGTGCCAGCAGTGAGGGACACCTAAATGAAGCTTTCTTT.

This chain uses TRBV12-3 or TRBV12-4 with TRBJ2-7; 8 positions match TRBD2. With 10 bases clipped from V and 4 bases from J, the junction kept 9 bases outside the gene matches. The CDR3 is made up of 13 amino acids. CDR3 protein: CATTRGGRYEQYF. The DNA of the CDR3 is TGTGCCACCACCCGGGGGGGTAGGTACGAGCAGTACTTC.

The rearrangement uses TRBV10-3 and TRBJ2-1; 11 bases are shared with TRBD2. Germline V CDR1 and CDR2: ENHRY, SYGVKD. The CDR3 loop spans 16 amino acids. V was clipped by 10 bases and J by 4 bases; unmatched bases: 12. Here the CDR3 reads CATGGSGRASYNEQFF. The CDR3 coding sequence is TGTGCCACGGGAGGTAGCGGGAGGGCCTCTTACAATGAGCAGTTCTTC.

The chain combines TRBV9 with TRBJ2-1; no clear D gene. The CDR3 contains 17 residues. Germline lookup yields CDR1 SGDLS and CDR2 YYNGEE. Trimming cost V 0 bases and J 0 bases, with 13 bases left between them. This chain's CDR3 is CASSVGGRFSSYNEQFF. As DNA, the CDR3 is TGTGCCAGCAGCGTAGGCGGACGCTTCAGCTCCTACAATGAGCAGTTCTTC.

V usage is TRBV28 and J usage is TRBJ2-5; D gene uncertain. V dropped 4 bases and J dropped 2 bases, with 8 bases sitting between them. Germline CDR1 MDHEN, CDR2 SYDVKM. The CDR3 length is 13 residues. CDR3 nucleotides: TGTGCCAGCAGTTCCGTACAGCAAGAGACCCAGTACTTC. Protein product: CASSSVQQETQYF.

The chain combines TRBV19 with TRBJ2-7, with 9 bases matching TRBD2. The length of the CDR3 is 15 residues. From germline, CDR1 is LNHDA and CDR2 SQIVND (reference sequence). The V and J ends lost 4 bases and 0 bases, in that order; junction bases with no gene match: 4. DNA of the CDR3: TGTGCCAGTAGTAACGGACTAGCGTTCTCCTACGAGCAGTACTTC. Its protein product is CASSNGLAFSYEQYF.

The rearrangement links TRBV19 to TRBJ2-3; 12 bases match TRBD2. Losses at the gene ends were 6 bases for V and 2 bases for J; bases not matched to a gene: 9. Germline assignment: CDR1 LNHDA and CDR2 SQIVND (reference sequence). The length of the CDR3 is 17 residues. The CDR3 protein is CASRTSGRGGYTDTQYF. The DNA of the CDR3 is TGTGCCAGTAGGACTAGCGGGAGAGGGGGCTACACAGATACGCAGTATTTT.